The 19 T cell receptor beta chains below come from one sample, sequenced in a study of blood T cell repertoires in COVID-19. Assay used: immunoSEQ multiplex PCR; TCRdb lists only in-frame clones, some missing. The sample has about 120,000 clones; approximately 89% are singletons. The sequenced sample was peripheral blood. These receptors originate from a woman aged 55 to 70 with COVID-19, enrolled during active disease.

V usage is TRBV9 and J usage is TRBJ1-1, with 9 nucleotides matching TRBD1. Trimming removed 3 bases from V and 6 bases from J; junction bases left unmatched: 6. The CDR3 consists of 14 residues. Germline V gene sequence: CDR1 SGDLS, CDR2 YYNGEE. The CDR3 DNA is TGTGCCAGCAGCGGAAGGACAGGGGACTCTGAAGCTTTCTTT. Translating gives CASSGRTGDSEAFF. The whole variable domain, remainder taken from reference TRBV9 and TRBJ1-1, is DSGVTQTPKHLITATGQRVTLRCSPRSGDLSVYWYQQSLDQGLQFLIQYYNGEERAKGNILERFSAQQFPDLHSELNLSSLELGDSALYFCASSGRTGDSEAFFGQGTRLTVV.

The chain employs TRBV9 and TRBJ1-1; no definite D call. Trimming cost V 4 bases and J 3 bases, with 13 bases left between them. The length of the CDR3 is 14 residues. Germline V gene sequence: CDR1 SGDLS, CDR2 YYNGEE. The CDR3 DNA sequence: TGTGCCAGCAGCCCCAACCTATCGGACACTGAAGCTTTCTTT. Translating gives CASSPNLSDTEAFF.

The rearrangement uses TRBV6-1 and TRBJ2-7, with 7 bases that match TRBD1. Germline V gene lookup returns CDR1 MNHNS and CDR2 SASEGT. The CDR3 runs to 15 residues. With 0 bases clipped from V and 3 bases from J, the junction kept 5 bases outside the gene matches. DNA for the CDR3: TGTGCCAGCAGTGAAGCGAGGGGGACAGTCTACGAGCAGTACTTC. It yields the protein CASSEARGTVYEQYF.

V gene TRBV25-1 combines with J gene TRBJ2-5, with 7 bases identical to TRBD1. The germline gives CDR1 MGHDK, CDR2 SYGVNS. The CDR3 spans 14 residues. After removal of 10 bases from V and 5 bases from J, the junction contained 13 bases not matched to a gene. CDR3 nucleotide sequence: TGTGCCACCAACAACAGGGGATTAGGGGAGACCCAGTACTTC. It yields the protein CATNNRGLGETQYF.

The chain combines TRBV2 with TRBJ1-5; D may be TRBD1 (6 bases). Between the trimmed V and J ends, which lost 7 bases and 2 bases, there was a span of 12 bases. Germline V CDR1 and CDR2: SNHLY, FYNNEI. This CDR3 comprises 14 residues. The CDR3 DNA is TGTGCCAGCACTCACAGGGTCGGCAATCAGCCCCAGCATTTT. This codes for CASTHRVGNQPQHF.

V gene TRBV3-1 (or the pseudogene TRBV3-2) combines with J gene TRBJ1-1; the D gene is possibly TRBD1 (5 bases). Germline CDR1 and CDR2: LGHDT and YNNKEL (reference sequence). The length of the CDR3 is 15 residues. V was cut by 4 bases and J by 6 bases, with 18 bases left in between. CDR3 nucleotide sequence: TGTGCCAGCAGCCGAGAACCGGGATGGGGGGCTGAAGCTTTCTTT. Its protein product is CASSREPGWGAEAFF.

V gene TRBV4-1 combines with J gene TRBJ1-1; the match to TRBD1 covers 12 bases. CDR3 length: 18 amino acids. Germline CDR1 reads MGHRA; CDR2 reads YSYEKL. V lost 5 bases and J lost 6; bases outside the gene matches: 16. CDR3 residues: CASSALPGQGAEIAEAFF. In DNA form, the CDR3 reads TGCGCCAGCAGCGCACTTCCGGGACAGGGGGCGGAGATTGCTGAAGCTTTCTTT.

The V call is TRBV18, the J call TRBJ2-7, with 12 bases matching TRBD2. The CDR3 consists of 15 residues. The trim removed 4 bases at V and 1 base at J, leaving 2 bases unmatched. Germline assignment: CDR1 KGHSH and CDR2 LQKENI. This chain's CDR3 is CASSQGLAGSYEQYF. In nucleotides, the CDR3 is TGTGCCAGCTCACAAGGACTAGCGGGGTCCTACGAGCAGTACTTC.

The chain uses TRBV5-6 and TRBJ1-6, with 8 bases identical to TRBD1. The germline V gene has CDR1 SGHDT and CDR2 YYEEEE. This CDR3 region has 17 residues. V dropped 3 bases and J dropped 0; count of bases not matched to a gene: 5. CDR3 nucleotides: TGTGCCAGCAGCTGGGGACAGGCGAGCTCCTATAATTCACCCCTCCACTTT. Translated, it gives CASSWGQASSYNSPLHF. The full variable domain, with the rest looked up from reference TRBV5-6 and TRBJ1-6, is DAGVTQSPTHLIKTRGQQVTLRCSPKSGHDTVSWYQQALGQGPQFIFQYYEEEERQRGNFPDRFSGHQFPNYSSELNVNALLLGDSALYLCASSWGQASSYNSPLHFGNGTRLTVT.

The chain links TRBV19 to TRBJ1-4, with 7 bases matching TRBD1. J lost 6 bases, V lost 10 bases, and 14 bases had no gene match. This CDR3 has 15 residues. Looked up from germline, CDR1 is LNHDA and CDR2 is SQIVND (reference sequence). The CDR3 DNA follows: TGTGCCACTCAACGCAGAGACAGGGAGGATGAAAAACTGTTTTTT. Translating it yields CATQRRDREDEKLFF.

V usage is TRBV6-5 and J usage is TRBJ1-6; D is perhaps TRBD1 (5 bases). Germline loops: CDR1 MNHEY, CDR2 SVGAGI. The CDR3 has 15 amino acids. The V end lost 2 bases, the J end lost 3 bases, and 8 bases lay between the germline ends. This CDR3 reads CASSYMTDYNSPLHF. The CDR3 nucleotides are TGTGCCAGCAGTTACATGACAGACTATAATTCACCCCTCCACTTT.

The chain is built from TRBV6-5 and TRBJ2-2; 9 nucleotides line up with TRBD1. Losses at the gene ends were 10 bases for V and 4 bases for J; bases not matched to a gene: 7. Germline loops: CDR1 MNHEY, CDR2 SVGAGI. The CDR3 runs 14 residues. The CDR3 bases are TGTGCCACCACAGGGGGCCCAGGCACCGGGGAGCTGTTTTTT. Translating gives CATTGGPGTGELFF.

This chain uses TRBV30 with TRBJ2-3; 8 nucleotides agree with TRBD2. Germline V gene data show CDR1 as GTSNPN and CDR2 as SVGIG (reference sequence). V lost 2 bases and J lost 4; bases outside the gene matches: 5. The CDR3 consists of 14 residues. CDR3 nucleotides: TGTGCCTGGAGTCCCGGGGGGGTACCAGATACGCAGTATTTT. This codes for CAWSPGGVPDTQYF. The full variable domain, rest sourced from reference TRBV30 and TRBJ2-3, is SQTIHQWPATLVQPVGSPLSLECTVEGTSNPNLYWYRQAAGRGLQLLFYSVGIGQISSEVPQNLSASRPQDRQFILSSKKLLLSDSGFYLCAWSPGGVPDTQYFGPGTRLTVL.

The chain links TRBV6-2 or TRBV6-3 to TRBJ1-1, with D possibly TRBD1 on 6 matching bases. There are 14 residues in the CDR3. Trimming took 6 bases from V and 5 from J, leaving 16 bases between them. The germline V gene encodes CDR1 MNHEY and CDR2 SVGEGT. CDR3 nucleotide sequence: TGTGCCAGCAGCGACTGGGGGGGACATACTGAAGCTTTCTTT. It is translated as CASSDWGGHTEAFF.

This rearrangement joins TRBV5-1 to TRBJ2-3; D possibly corresponds to TRBD2 (5 bases). Per germline, CDR1 SGHRS and CDR2 YFSETQ. V dropped 5 bases and J dropped 1 base, with 11 bases sitting between them. This CDR3 region has 14 residues. CDR3 protein: CASSSRGRTDTQYF. CDR3 coding DNA: TGCGCCAGCAGTAGTCGGGGTCGCACAGATACGCAGTATTTT.

The J gene is TRBJ2-3, the V gene TRBV19, with 8 bases fitting TRBD1. J gave up 3 bases and V 4 bases, and 6 bases lay outside the gene matches. Germline values: CDR1 LNHDA, CDR2 SQIVND (reference sequence). The CDR3 consists of 15 residues. The CDR3 nucleotides are TGTGCCAGTAGTAGCAGGACAGGGTGGACAGATACGCAGTATTTT. Its protein product is CASSSRTGWTDTQYF. The variable domain in full, completed from reference TRBV19 and TRBJ2-3, reads DGGITQSPKYLFRKEGQNVTLSCEQNLNHDAMYWYRQDPGQGLRLIYYSQIVNDFQKGDIAEGYSVSREKKESFPLTVTSAQKNPTAFYLCASSSRTGWTDTQYFGPGTRLTVL.

This clone was counted a single time. This chain uses TRBV10-1 with TRBJ2-2; no clear D gene. Trimming cost V 6 bases and J 6 bases, with 20 bases left between them. CDR1 is WNHNN and CDR2 is SYGVQD in the germline V gene (reference sequence). The CDR3 totals 16 residues. The CDR3 reads CASSASLARLAGELFF. In nucleotides, the CDR3 is TGCGCCAGCAGCGCGTCCCTGGCGAGGCTCGCCGGGGAGCTGTTTTTT.

The chain joins TRBV4-1 to TRBJ1-5, with unresolved D. Germline V gene lookup returns CDR1 MGHRA and CDR2 YSYEKL. This CDR3 is built from 13 residues. The germline V and J ends were trimmed by 0 bases and 7 bases, with 7 bases remaining between them. CDR3 in amino acids: CASSQDVQQPQHF. Written as DNA, the CDR3 is TGCGCCAGCAGCCAAGATGTACAGCAGCCCCAGCATTTT.

V usage is TRBV27 and J usage is TRBJ1-1; 8 nucleotides align to TRBD1. V trimming: 6 bases; J trimming: 1 base; junction bases outside the gene matches: 19. Germline loops: CDR1 MNHEY, CDR2 SMNVEV (reference sequence). There are 19 residues in the CDR3. In DNA form, the CDR3 reads TGTGCCAGCAGGATATTAAGGCCCGGACAGGGCAGGAAGAACACTGAAGCTTTCTTT. It translates to CASRILRPGQGRKNTEAFF.